One and the same sample provided the 20 T cell receptor beta chains below, sequenced in a study of T cells in Graves' hyperthyroidism and ophthalmopathy. Template material for amplifying TCR beta CDR3 regions consisted of RNA transcripts. An initial round of RT-PCR targeting the TCR CDR3 relied on the HTBI primer set. One entry per CDR3 protein results from TCRdb running MiXCR on the multiplex PCR reads. Of more than 450,000 distinct CDR3 sequences listed, 13% to 15% are singletons. The sample taken for sequencing was blood. These receptors originate from a woman aged 40 to 50 with Graves' hyperthyroidism.

This rearrangement joins TRBV20-1 to TRBJ2-7; no clear D gene. The CDR3 contains 12 residues. The ends were cut back, 4 bases at V and 2 bases at J, with 9 bases in the middle. In germline, CDR1 is DFQATT, CDR2 SNEGSKA (reference sequence). Here the CDR3 reads CSAKPEPYEQYF. The CDR3 DNA reads TGCAGTGCTAAACCGGAGCCCTACGAGCAGTACTTC.

In this sample, this clonotype turned up a few times. V gene TRBV20-1 combines with J gene TRBJ2-1; 7 bases are a match to TRBD2. Germline CDR1 and CDR2: DFQATT and SNEGSKA (reference sequence). The CDR3 sequence is 14 residues long. The junction had 7 bases not matched to a gene; V was cut back by 4 bases and J by 4 bases. The CDR3, as DNA: TGCAGTGCTATGGGGGGGGGAATTTACAATGAGCAGTTCTTC. Its protein is CSAMGGGIYNEQFF.

This clonotype has a count of ten or more. This sequence joins TRBV19 and TRBJ1-5; D is perhaps TRBD1 (5 bases). Germline V gene sequence: CDR1 LNHDA, CDR2 SQIVND (reference sequence). The CDR3 length is 15 residues. With 4 bases removed from V and 1 base from J, the gap between germline ends came to 11 bases. CDR3 sequence: CASSTTGWSNQPQHF. Written as DNA, the CDR3 is TGTGCCAGTAGTACAACAGGATGGAGCAATCAGCCCCAGCATTTT.

Comment on this clonotype: Since a much larger clone is just one base distant, this may be a read error. No conserved phenylalanine or tryptophan is present at the end of the CDR3, so a read error is the likely explanation. The genes are TRBV5-1 and TRBJ2-1; D uncertain. This CDR3 is 15 amino acids long. V was clipped by 6 bases and J by 0 bases, with 13 bases between them. Germline V gene sequence: CDR1 SGHRS, CDR2 YFSETQ. The chain's CDR3 is CASMESLSSYNEQFL. The CDR3 DNA sequence: TGCGCCAGCATGGAGTCCTTGAGCTCCTACAATGAGCAGTTCCTC.

This clonotype was detected many times. The chain carries TRBV5-1 and TRBJ2-7; D perhaps matches TRBD2 (6 bases). Trimming took off 4 bases at V and 4 bases at J, with 15 bases between the two ends. The CDR3 is 14 amino acids. Germline assignment: CDR1 SGHRS and CDR2 YFSETQ. Here the CDR3 reads CASSLGLTTYEQYF. CDR3 bases: TGCGCCAGCAGCCTGGGACTTACCACTTACGAGCAGTACTTC.

This clonotype was seen more than once but under ten times. The CDR3 DNA reads as TGTGCCAGCTCGGCCCACAACACTGAAGCTTTCTTT. Residues: CASSAHNTEAFF. The J gene is TRBJ1-1, the V gene TRBV19; the D is unclear. This CDR3 contains 12 residues. The V end lost 9 bases, the J end lost 2 bases, and 10 bases lay between the germline ends. Germline V lookup: CDR1 LNHDA, CDR2 SQIVND (reference sequence).

This clonotype has just a few counts. The chain joins TRBV9 to TRBJ2-2, with 9 bases that match TRBD1. Germline V CDR1 and CDR2: SGDLS, YYNGEE. Trimming cost V 0 bases and J 0 bases; bases outside gene matches: 0. The CDR3 length is 16 residues. CDR3 in DNA: TGTGCCAGCAGCGTAGGGACAGGGGCGAACACCGGGGAGCTGTTTTTT. Translating it yields CASSVGTGANTGELFF.

CDR3 nucleotide sequence: TGTGCCAGCAGTGAACAGGGAATTACAGATACGCAGTATTTT. It translates to CASSEQGITDTQYF. This chain connects TRBV2 to TRBJ2-3, with D perhaps matching TRBD1 (5 bases). The germline V gene encodes CDR1 SNHLY and CDR2 FYNNEI. CDR3 size: 14 residues. V was clipped by 2 bases and J by 3 bases, with 9 bases between them.

The sample holds many counts of this clonotype. The J gene is TRBJ2-7, the V gene TRBV28; a possible D gene is TRBD2 (6 bases). There are 12 residues in the CDR3. Per germline, CDR1 MDHEN and CDR2 SYDVKM. V was trimmed by 6 bases and J by 3 bases, leaving 9 bases between them. CDR3 nucleotides: TGTGCCAGCAGGCAGACTAGCTACGAGCAGTACTTC. Translation gives CASRQTSYEQYF.

This clonotype occurred a few times. J is TRBJ2-7 and V is TRBV11-2, with 12 bases that match TRBD1. The ends lost 1 base at V and 7 bases at J; junction bases unmatched: 11. Germline CDR1 and CDR2: SGHAT and FQNNGV. This CDR3 comprises 17 residues. The CDR3 loop reads CASSLVRPGQGAPEQYF. For the CDR3, the DNA is TGTGCCAGCAGCTTAGTGAGGCCGGGACAGGGGGCGCCTGAGCAGTACTTC.

This clonotype came up many times. The chain uses TRBV30 and TRBJ2-1; 10 nucleotides match TRBD2. This CDR3 is built from 17 residues. Germline values: CDR1 GTSNPN, CDR2 SVGIG (reference sequence). Trimming took 4 bases from V and 7 from J; bases not matched to a gene: 16. DNA of the CDR3: TGTGCCTGGACTGCTTCCAGGACTAGCGGAGGGGGGAATGAGCAGTTCTTC. Encoded protein: CAWTASRTSGGGNEQFF.

This clonotype showed up many times. The chain uses TRBV5-1 and TRBJ1-5; D not resolved. V lost 0 bases to trimming and J lost 2 bases, with 6 bases between them. The CDR3 length is 14 residues. Germline values: CDR1 SGHRS, CDR2 YFSETQ. The CDR3: CASSLDGGNQPQHF. The CDR3 DNA is TGCGCCAGCAGCTTGGACGGAGGCAATCAGCCCCAGCATTTT.

This clonotype has at least ten counts. The chain combines TRBV6-2 or TRBV6-3 with TRBJ1-2, with 9 nucleotides matching TRBD1. Germline trimming cut 2 bases from V and 0 bases from J; bases unmatched to any gene: 7. The CDR3 consists of 17 residues. CDR1 MNHEY and CDR2 SVGEGT come from the germline V gene. The CDR3 nucleotides read TGTGCCAGCAGTTACCATCGACAGGGGGGAGCTAACTATGGCTACACCTTC. Amino acids: CASSYHRQGGANYGYTF.

This clonotype showed up just a few times. The gene calls are TRBV7-2 and TRBJ1-3; D is uncertain. The CDR3 consists of 14 residues. The V gene's germline CDR1 is SGHTA and CDR2 FQGNSA. V shed 6 bases and J shed 0 bases, with 9 bases lying between them. Here the CDR3 DNA reads TGTGCCAGCAGTTACACTTCCTCTGGAAACACCATATATTTT. Encoded protein: CASSYTSSGNTIYF.

This clonotype was detected only a few times. The chain links TRBV6-1 to TRBJ2-3, with D tentatively TRBD1 or TRBD2 (5 bases each). This CDR3 has 16 amino acids. V was clipped by 5 bases and J by 0 bases, with 15 bases between them. Germline CDR1 MNHNS, CDR2 SASEGT. The CDR3 DNA is TGTGCCAGCAGTCCCGGGACCCAATCTAGCACAGATACGCAGTATTTT. Its protein is CASSPGTQSSTDTQYF.

This clonotype was seen repeatedly, ten times or more. The chain employs TRBV5-1 and TRBJ2-3, with D uncertain. CDR3 length: 15 residues. The V gene lost 2 bases and the J gene lost 2 bases, with 12 bases spanning the gap. Germline values: CDR1 SGHRS, CDR2 YFSETQ. This CDR3 is CASSFDGSFTDTQYF. The CDR3 DNA reads TGCGCCAGCAGCTTCGATGGCAGCTTCACAGATACGCAGTATTTT.

This clonotype was detected a few times. The chain uses TRBV7-8 and TRBJ1-5; TRBD1 might be the D (5 bases). V was shortened by 2 bases and J by 9 bases, with 5 bases between the two germline ends. Germline CDR1 is SGHVS and CDR2 is FQNEAQ. There are 11 residues in the CDR3. The CDR3 spells CASSLTGPQHF. CDR3 coding DNA: TGTGCCAGCAGCTTAACAGGGCCCCAGCATTTT.

This clonotype was detected ten times or more. This chain connects TRBV5-1 to TRBJ2-1; D perhaps matches TRBD1 (6 bases). This CDR3 contains 14 residues. The germline V gene has CDR1 SGHRS and CDR2 YFSETQ. With 7 bases removed from V and 0 bases from J, the gap between germline ends came to 11 bases. Here the CDR3 DNA reads TGCGCCAGCGCCGACAGGAGCTCCTACAATGAGCAGTTCTTC. Translating it yields CASADRSSYNEQFF. The full variable domain, rest sourced from reference TRBV5-1 and TRBJ2-1, is KAGVTQTPRYLIKTRGQQVTLSCSPISGHRSVSWYQQTPGQGLQFLFEYFSETQRNKGNFPGRFSGRQFSNSRSEMNVSTLELGDSALYLCASADRSSYNEQFFGPGTRLTVL.

This clonotype was detected only a few times. This sequence joins TRBV11-2 and TRBJ2-5; 10 bases fit TRBD2. Losses at the gene ends were 5 bases for V and 5 bases for J; bases not matched to a gene: 11. CDR1 is SGHAT and CDR2 is FQNNGV in the germline V gene. CDR3 length: 16 residues. The CDR3 spells CASSPAEREGRETQYF. The CDR3 DNA follows: TGTGCCAGCAGCCCCGCTGAGCGGGAGGGGCGGGAGACCCAGTACTTC.

The V and J genes are TRBV14 and TRBJ2-5, with 10 bases matching TRBD1. The V segment lost 2 bases and the J segment 5 bases; nucleotides outside the gene matches: 5. Looked up from germline, CDR1 is SGHDN and CDR2 is FVKESK. This CDR3 comprises 15 residues. The CDR3 DNA reads as TGTGCCAGCAGCCAACGACAGGGGGCTGGGGAGACCCAGTACTTC. Translating it yields CASSQRQGAGETQYF.